Sequencing of this T cell receptor (beta chain) was carried out in a study of T cells in Graves' hyperthyroidism and ophthalmopathy. V shed 3 bases, J shed 3 bases, and the junction held 2 bases outside the gene matches. Germline values: CDR1 SGDLS, CDR2 YYNGEE. There are 13 residues in the CDR3. Amplified TCR beta CDR3 regions came from RNA transcripts. HTBI primers were employed in a first-round RT-PCR of the TCR CDR3. Via MiXCR, TCRdb re-called the multiplex PCR reads, giving one row per CDR3 protein. The repertoire consists of some 560,000 distinct CDR3 sequences, with 15% to 19% occurring once and the leading ten covering under 8%.

The TCR sequence derives from a woman in her twenties or thirties with Graves' hyperthyroidism. The sample comprised blood. The chain uses TRBV9 and TRBJ1-1; 7 bases are shared with TRBD1. CDR3 sequence: CASSEGAYTEAFF. As DNA, the CDR3 is TGTGCCAGCAGCGAGGGGGCATACACTGAAGCTTTCTTT. Full variable domain (missing parts from reference TRBV9 and TRBJ1-1): DSGVTQTPKHLITATGQRVTLRCSPRSGDLSVYWYQQSLDQGLQFLIQYYNGEERAKGNILERFSAQQFPDLHSELNLSSLELGDSALYFCASSEGAYTEAFFGQGTRLTVV.